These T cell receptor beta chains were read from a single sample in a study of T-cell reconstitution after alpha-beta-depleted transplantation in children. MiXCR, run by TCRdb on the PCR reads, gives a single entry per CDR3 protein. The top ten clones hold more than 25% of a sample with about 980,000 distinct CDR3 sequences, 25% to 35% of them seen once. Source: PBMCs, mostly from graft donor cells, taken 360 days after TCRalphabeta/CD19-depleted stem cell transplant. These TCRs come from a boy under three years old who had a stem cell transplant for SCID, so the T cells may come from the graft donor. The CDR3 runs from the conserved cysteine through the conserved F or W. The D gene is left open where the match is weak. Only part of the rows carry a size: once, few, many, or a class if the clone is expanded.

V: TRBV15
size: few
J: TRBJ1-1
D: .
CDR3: CATSKAGRGTEAFF
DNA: TGTGCCACCAGCAAGGCAGGGAGGGGCACTGAAGCTTTCTTT

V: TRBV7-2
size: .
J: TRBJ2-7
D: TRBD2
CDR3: CASSLGGGARSSYEQYF
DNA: TGTGCCAGCAGCTTAGGCGGGGGGGCAAGGAGCTCCTACGAGCAGTACTTC

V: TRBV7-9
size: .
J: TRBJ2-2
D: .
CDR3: CASSLIPTVVTGNTGELFF
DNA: TGTGCCAGCAGCTTAATCCCGACCGTGGTGACAGGGAACACCGGGGAGCTGTTTTTT

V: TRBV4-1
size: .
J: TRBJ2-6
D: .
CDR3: CASSLMHTGSSSGANVLTF
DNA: TGCGCCAGCAGCCTGATGCACACAGGGTCTAGCTCTGGGGCCAACGTCCTGACTTTC

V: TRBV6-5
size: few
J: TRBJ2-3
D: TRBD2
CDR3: CASSYSRAGRADTQYF
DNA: TGTGCCAGCAGTTACTCCCGAGCAGGGAGGGCAGATACGCAGTATTTT

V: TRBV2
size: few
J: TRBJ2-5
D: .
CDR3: CASSEDRPARETQYF
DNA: TGTGCCAGCAGTGAAGATCGCCCCGCCAGGGAGACCCAGTACTTC

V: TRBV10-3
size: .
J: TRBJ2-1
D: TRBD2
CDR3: CAISAERGGHNEQFF
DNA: TGTGCCATCAGTGCGGAGCGGGGGGGCCACAATGAGCAGTTCTTC

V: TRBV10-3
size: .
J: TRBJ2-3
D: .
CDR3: CAISDRTVDTQYF
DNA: TGTGCCATCAGTGACCGGACAGTAGATACGCAGTATTTT

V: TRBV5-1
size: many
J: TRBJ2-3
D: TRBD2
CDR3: CASSRRGGKDTQYF
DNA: TGCGCCAGCAGCCGGAGGGGAGGGAAAGATACGCAGTATTTT

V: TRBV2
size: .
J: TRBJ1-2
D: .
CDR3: CASKGRANYGYTF
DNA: TGTGCCAGCAAAGGCAGGGCTAACTATGGCTACACCTTC

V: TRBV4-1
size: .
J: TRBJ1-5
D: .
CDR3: CASSQDHGSNQPQHF
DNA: TGCGCCAGCAGCCAAGATCACGGTAGCAATCAGCCCCAGCATTTT

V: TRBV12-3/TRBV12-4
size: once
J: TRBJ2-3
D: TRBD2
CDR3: CAICLKIWEGTESTDTQYF
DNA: TGTGCCATCTGTTTAAAGATCTGGGAGGGGACGGAAAGCACAGATACGCAGTATTTT

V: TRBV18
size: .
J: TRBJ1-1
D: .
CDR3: CASSPEAGTAFSPLF
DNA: TGTGCCAGCTCACCGGAGGCCGGGACCGCGTTTAGTCCGCTCTTT

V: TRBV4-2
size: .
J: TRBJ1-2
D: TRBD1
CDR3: CASSQPGQRVTNYGYTF
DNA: TGTGCCAGCAGCCAACCGGGACAGCGGGTGACTAACTATGGCTACACCTTC

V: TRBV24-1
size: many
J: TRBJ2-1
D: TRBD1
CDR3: CATRRDSGDEQFF
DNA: TGTGCCACCAGACGGGACAGTGGGGATGAGCAGTTCTTC

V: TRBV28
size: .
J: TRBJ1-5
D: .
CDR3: CASSLIPLHQPQHF
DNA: TGTGCCAGCAGTTTAATCCCCCTCCACCAGCCCCAGCATTTT

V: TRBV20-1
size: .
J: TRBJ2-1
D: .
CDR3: CSARVGGALGDEQFF
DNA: TGCAGTGCTAGGGTGGGCGGGGCCCTAGGTGATGAGCAGTTCTTC

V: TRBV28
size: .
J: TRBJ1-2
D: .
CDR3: CASSFITVYGYTF
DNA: TGTGCCAGCAGCTTTATAACGGTCTATGGCTACACCTTC

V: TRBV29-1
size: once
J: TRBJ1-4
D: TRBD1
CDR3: CSVTRTGGNEKLFF
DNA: TGCAGCGTGACCAGGACAGGCGGTAATGAAAAACTGTTTTTT

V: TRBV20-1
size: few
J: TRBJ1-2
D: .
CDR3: CSAPAKRNYGYTF
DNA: TGCAGTGCTCCGGCCAAGAGAAACTATGGCTACACCTTC

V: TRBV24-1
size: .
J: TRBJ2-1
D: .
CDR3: CATSEGRRASGEYNEQFF
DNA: TGTGCCACCAGTGAGGGCCGCCGGGCATCGGGGGAGTACAATGAGCAGTTCTTC

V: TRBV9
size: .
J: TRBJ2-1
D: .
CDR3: CASSARGANEQFF
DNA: TGTGCCAGCAGCGCTAGGGGAGCGAATGAGCAGTTCTTC

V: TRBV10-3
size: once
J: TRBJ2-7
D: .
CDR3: CAISEATGPEQYF
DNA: TGTGCCATCAGTGAGGCTACAGGGCCCGAGCAGTACTTC

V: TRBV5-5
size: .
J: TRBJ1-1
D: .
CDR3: CASSDRGKLNTEAFF
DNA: TGTGCCAGCAGCGACCGAGGAAAACTGAACACTGAAGCTTTCTTT

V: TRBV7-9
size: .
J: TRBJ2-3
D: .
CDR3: CASGGAPSTDTQYF
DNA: TGTGCCAGCGGGGGGGCCCCTAGCACAGATACGCAGTATTTT

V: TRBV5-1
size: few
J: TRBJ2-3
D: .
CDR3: CASSLMGGGADTQYF
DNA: TGCGCCAGCAGCTTGATGGGCGGGGGCGCAGATACGCAGTATTTT

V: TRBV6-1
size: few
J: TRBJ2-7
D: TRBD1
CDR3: CASRGTGVSEQYF
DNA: TGTGCCAGCAGGGGGACAGGGGTATCCGAGCAGTACTTC

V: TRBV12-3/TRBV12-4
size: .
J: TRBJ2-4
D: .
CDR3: CASSLRASYSPKNIQYF
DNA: TGTGCCAGCAGTTTACGGGCATCTTACTCTCCCAAAAACATTCAGTACTTC

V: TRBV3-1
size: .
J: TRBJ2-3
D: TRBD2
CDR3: CASSQPRTSGAETDTQYF
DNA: TGTGCCAGCAGCCAGCCTCGGACTAGCGGGGCGGAGACAGATACGCAGTATTTT

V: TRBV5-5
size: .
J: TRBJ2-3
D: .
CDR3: CASSHRGGTDTQYF
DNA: TGTGCCAGCAGCCACCGGGGAGGCACAGATACGCAGTATTTT

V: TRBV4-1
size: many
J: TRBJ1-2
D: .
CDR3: CASSQVGDARGYTF
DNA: TGCGCCAGCAGCCAAGTTGGGGACGCTCGTGGCTACACCTTC

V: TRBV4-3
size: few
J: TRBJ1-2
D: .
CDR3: CASSPALHYGYTF
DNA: TGCGCCAGCAGCCCAGCCTTACACTATGGCTACACCTTC

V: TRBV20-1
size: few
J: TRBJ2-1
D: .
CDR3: CSARDVGAAYNEQFF
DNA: TGCAGTGCTAGAGATGTGGGGGCCGCCTACAATGAGCAGTTCTTC

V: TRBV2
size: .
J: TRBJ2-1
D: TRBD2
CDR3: CASSSGTRTNEQFF
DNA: TGTGCCAGCAGTAGCGGGACTAGGACCAATGAGCAGTTCTTC

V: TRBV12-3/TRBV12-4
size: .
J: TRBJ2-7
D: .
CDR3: CASRGGTGSYEQYF
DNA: TGTGCCAGCAGGGGGGGGACAGGCTCCTACGAGCAGTACTTC

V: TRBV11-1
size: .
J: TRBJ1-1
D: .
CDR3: CASSPRAYTGAFF
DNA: TGTGCCAGCAGCCCCCGGGCCTACACCGGGGCTTTCTTT

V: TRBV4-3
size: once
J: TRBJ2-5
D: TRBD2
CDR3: CASSQEFSRLAEYQETQYF
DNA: TGCGCCAGCAGCCAAGAATTTTCGCGGCTAGCGGAATACCAAGAGACCCAGTACTTC

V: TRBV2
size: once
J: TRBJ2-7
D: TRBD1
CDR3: CASSEVGQAPTLPF
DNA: TGTGCCAGCAGTGAAGTAGGACAGGCCCCAACCTTACCCTTC

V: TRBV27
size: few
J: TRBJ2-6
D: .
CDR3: CASSLRGPLYSGANVLTF
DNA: TGTGCCAGCAGTTTAAGGGGTCCCCTCTACTCTGGGGCCAACGTCCTGACTTTC

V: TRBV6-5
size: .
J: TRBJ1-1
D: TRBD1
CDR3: CASSYSVQGGTEAFF
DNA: TGTGCCAGCAGTTACTCGGTACAGGGGGGCACTGAAGCTTTCTTT

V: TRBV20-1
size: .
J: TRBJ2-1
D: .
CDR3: CSASKAGMDNEQFF
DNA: TGCAGTGCTAGTAAGGCAGGGATGGACAATGAGCAGTTCTTC